The clone carrying this T cell receptor beta chain occurred once. The antigen is unknown. The sample originates from a study of T cell repertoires in cytomegalovirus infection. Study-wide background: Both CMV infection and a matching HLA type were indicated by public TCR beta signatures.

TCRdb passed the reads through MiXCR, listing each CDR3 protein once. The sample lists 200,000 to 300,000 distinct CDR3 sequences; roughly 13% were seen once. Per germline, CDR1 SEHNR and CDR2 FQNEAQ (reference sequence). The V segment lost 7 bases and the J segment 9 bases; nucleotides outside the gene matches: 6. The CDR3 is 12 amino acids. Regarding the study as a whole: Clonotype analysis showed dominance of the ex vivo response by HLA-C-restricted CMV-specific TCR beta clonotypes. Summed public TCR beta family frequency identified CMV carriers bearing the relevant HLA.

V gene TRBV7-9 combines with J gene TRBJ2-1, with TRBD1 identical over 7 bases. This receptor was obtained from a human donor in good health (CMV status not recorded). Some clones in this sample may be carry-over from other donors' samples. The source material was PBMCs. The CDR3 DNA reads TGTGCCAGCAAGATAGGGGGCTTTGAGCAGTTCTTC. It yields the protein CASKIGGFEQFF.